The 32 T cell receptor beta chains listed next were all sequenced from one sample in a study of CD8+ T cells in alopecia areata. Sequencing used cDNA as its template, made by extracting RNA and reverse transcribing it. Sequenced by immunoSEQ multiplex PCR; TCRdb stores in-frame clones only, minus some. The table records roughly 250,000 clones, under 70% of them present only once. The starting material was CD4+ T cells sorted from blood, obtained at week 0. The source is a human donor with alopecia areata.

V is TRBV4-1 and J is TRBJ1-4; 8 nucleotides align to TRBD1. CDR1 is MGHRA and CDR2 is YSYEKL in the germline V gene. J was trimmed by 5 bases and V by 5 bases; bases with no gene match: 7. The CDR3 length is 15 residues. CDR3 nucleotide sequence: TGCGCCAGCAGCAGTCCGGGACAGGTGAATGAAAAACTGTTTTTT. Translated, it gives CASSSPGQVNEKLFF.

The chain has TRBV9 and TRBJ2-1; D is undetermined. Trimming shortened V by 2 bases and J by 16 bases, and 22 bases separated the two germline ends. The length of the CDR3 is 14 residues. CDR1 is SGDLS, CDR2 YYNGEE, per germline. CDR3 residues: CASSVDGPSTVIFF. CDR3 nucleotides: TGTGCCAGCAGCGTGGATGGCCCTTCAACAGTGATATTCTTC.

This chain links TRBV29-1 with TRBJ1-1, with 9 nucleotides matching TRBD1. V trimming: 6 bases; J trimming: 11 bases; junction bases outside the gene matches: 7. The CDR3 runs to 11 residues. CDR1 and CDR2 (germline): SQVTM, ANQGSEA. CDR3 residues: CSVDRDRDAFF. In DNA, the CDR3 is TGCAGCGTCGACCGGGACAGGGACGCTTTCTTT.

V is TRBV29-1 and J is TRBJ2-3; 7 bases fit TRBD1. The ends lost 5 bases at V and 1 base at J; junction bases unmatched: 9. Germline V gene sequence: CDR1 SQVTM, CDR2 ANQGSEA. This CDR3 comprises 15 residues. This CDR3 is CSVTGVAHRTDTQYF. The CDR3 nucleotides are TGCAGCGTTACAGGGGTCGCCCATCGCACAGATACGCAGTATTTT.

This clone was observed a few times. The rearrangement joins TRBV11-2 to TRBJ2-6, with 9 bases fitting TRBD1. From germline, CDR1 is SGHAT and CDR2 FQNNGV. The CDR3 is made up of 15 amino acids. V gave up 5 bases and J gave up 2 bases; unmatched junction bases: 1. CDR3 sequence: CASSRQGAGANVLTF. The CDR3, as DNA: TGTGCCAGCAGCCGACAGGGGGCTGGGGCCAACGTCCTGACTTTC. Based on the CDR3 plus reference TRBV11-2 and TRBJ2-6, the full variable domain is EAGVAQSPRYKIIEKRQSVAFWCNPISGHATLYWYQQILGQGPKLLIQFQNNGVVDDSQLPKDRFSAERLKGVDSTLKIQPAKLEDSAVYLCASSRQGAGANVLTFGAGSRLTVL.

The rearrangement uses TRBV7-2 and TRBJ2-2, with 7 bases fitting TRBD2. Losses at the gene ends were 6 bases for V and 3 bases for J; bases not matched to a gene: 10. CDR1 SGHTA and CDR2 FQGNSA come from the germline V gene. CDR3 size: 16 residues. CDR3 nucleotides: TGTGCCAGCAGTCAGGTGTCCAGCGGGGACACCGGGGAGCTGTTTTTT. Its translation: CASSQVSSGDTGELFF.

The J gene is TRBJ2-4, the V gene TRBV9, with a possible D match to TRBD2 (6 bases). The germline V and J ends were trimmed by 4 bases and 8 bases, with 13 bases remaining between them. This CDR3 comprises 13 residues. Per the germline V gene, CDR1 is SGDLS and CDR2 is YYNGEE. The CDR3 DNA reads TGTGCCAGCAGCCCCCACGGGGGTTACATTCAGTACTTC. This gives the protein CASSPHGGYIQYF.

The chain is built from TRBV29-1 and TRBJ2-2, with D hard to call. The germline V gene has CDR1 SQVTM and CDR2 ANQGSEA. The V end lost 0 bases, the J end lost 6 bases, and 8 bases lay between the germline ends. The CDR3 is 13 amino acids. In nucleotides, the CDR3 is TGCAGCGTTGAAGATACAGTCGCCGGGGAGCTGTTTTTT. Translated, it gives CSVEDTVAGELFF.

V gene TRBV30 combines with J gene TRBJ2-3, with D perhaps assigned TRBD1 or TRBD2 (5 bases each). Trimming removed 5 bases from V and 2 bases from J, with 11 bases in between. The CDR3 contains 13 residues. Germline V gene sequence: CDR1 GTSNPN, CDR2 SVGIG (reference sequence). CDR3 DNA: TGTGCCTGGGCCCGGGACGCCACAGATACGCAGTATTTT. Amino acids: CAWARDATDTQYF.

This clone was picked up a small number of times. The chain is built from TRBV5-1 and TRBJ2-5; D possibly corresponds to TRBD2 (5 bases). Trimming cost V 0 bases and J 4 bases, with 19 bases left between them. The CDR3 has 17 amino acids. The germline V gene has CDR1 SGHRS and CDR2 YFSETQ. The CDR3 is CASSLAGLAPIGETQYF. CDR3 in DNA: TGCGCCAGCAGCTTGGCGGGGTTAGCACCAATCGGAGAGACCCAGTACTTC.

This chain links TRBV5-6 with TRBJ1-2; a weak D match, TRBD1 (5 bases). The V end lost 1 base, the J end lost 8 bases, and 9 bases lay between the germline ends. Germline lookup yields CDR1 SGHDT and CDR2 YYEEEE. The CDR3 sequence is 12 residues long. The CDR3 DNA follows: TGTGCCAGCAGCTTGCGGCAGGGAGGCTACACCTTC. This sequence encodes CASSLRQGGYTF.

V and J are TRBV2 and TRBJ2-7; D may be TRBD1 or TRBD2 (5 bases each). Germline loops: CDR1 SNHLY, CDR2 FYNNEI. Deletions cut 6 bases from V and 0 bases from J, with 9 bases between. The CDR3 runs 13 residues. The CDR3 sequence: CASSRDGSYEQYF. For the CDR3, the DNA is TGTGCCAGCAGCCGGGACGGCTCCTACGAGCAGTACTTC.

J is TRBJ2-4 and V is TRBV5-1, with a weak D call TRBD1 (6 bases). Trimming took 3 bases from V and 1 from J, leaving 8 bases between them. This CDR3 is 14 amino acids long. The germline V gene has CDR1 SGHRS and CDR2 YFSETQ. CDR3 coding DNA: TGCGCCAGCAGCTCCCAGGGGGCCAAAAACATTCAGTACTTC. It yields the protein CASSSQGAKNIQYF.

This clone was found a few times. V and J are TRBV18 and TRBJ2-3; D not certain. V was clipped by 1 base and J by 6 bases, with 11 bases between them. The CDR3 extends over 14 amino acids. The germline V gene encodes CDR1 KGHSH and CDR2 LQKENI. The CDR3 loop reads CASSPRVGEDTQYF. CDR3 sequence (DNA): TGTGCCAGCTCACCACGGGTCGGCGAGGATACGCAGTATTTT.

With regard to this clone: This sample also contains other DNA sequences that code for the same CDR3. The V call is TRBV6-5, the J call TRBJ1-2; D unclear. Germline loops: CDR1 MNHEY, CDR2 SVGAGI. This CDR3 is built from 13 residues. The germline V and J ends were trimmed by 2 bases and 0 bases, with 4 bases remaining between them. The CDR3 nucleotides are TGTGCCAGCAGTTACGGTCCTAACTATGGCTACACCTTC. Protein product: CASSYGPNYGYTF.

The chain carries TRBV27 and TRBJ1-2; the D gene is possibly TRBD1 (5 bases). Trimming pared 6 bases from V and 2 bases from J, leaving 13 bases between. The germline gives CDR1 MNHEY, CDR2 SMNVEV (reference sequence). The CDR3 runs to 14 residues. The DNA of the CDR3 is TGTGCCAGCAGCGGACTTTCAGGGAACTATGGCTACACCTTC. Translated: CASSGLSGNYGYTF.

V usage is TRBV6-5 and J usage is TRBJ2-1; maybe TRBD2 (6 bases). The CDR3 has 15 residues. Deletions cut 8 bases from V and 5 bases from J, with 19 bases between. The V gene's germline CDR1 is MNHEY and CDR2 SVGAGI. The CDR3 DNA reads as TGTGCCAGCGGGGCGAGAGCATCGGGGGACAATGAGCAGTTCTTC. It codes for CASGARASGDNEQFF.

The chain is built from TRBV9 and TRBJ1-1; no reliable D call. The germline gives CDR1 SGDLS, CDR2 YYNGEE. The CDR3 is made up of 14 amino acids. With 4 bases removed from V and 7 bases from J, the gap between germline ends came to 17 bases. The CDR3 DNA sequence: TGTGCCAGCAGCCCGCGGGTGGAGGGTGGTGAAGCTTTCTTT. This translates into CASSPRVEGGEAFF.

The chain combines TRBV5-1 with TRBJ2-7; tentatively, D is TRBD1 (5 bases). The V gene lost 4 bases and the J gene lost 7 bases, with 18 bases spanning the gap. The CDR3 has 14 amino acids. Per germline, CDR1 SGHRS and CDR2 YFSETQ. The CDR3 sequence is CASSGAGSALEQYF. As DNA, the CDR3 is TGCGCCAGCAGCGGGGCCGGGTCTGCTTTGGAGCAGTACTTC.

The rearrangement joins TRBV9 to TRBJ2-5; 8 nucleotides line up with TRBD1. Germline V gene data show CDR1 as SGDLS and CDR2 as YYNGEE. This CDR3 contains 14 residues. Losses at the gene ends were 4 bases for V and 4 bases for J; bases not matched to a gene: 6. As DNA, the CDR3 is TGTGCCAGCAGCCCCGTGGACAGGGTAGAGACCCAGTACTTC. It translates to CASSPVDRVETQYF.

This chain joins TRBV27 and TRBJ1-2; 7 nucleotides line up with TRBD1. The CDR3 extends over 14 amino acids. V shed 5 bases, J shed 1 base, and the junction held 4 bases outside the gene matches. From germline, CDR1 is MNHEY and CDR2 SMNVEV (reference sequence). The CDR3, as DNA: TGTGCCAGCAGTAGGGACAGCGGTAACTATGGCTACACCTTC. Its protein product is CASSRDSGNYGYTF.

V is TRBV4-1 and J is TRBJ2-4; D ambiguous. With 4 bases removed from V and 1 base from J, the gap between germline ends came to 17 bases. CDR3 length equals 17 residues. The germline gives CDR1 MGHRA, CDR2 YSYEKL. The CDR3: CASSRESAGTAKNIQYF. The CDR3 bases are TGCGCCAGCAGCCGGGAATCGGCCGGCACTGCCAAAAACATTCAGTACTTC.

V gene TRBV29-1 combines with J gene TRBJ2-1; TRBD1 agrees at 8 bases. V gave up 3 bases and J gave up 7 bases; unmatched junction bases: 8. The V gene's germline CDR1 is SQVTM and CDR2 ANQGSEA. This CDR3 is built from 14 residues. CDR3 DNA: TGCAGCGTTGATGTGGACAGGGCGAGGAATGAGCAGTTCTTC. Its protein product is CSVDVDRARNEQFF.

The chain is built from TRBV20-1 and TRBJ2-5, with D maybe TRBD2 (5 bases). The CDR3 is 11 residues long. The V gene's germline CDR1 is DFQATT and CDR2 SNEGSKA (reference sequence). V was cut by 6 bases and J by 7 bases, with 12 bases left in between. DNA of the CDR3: TGCAGTGCCGGGTCCCGGGGGACCCAGTACTTC. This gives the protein CSAGSRGTQYF.

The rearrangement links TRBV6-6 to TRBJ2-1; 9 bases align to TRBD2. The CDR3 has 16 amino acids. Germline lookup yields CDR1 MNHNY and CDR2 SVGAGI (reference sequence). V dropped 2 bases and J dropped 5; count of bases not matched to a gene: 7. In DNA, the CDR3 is TGTGCCAGCAGTTACCGGCTGGCGGGGGGGAACAATGAGCAGTTCTTC. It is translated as CASSYRLAGGNNEQFF.

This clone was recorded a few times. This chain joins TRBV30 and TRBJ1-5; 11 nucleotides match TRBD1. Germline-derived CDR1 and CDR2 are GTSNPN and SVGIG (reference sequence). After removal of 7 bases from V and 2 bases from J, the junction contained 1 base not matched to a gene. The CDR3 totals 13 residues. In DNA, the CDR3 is TGTGCCTCGGGACAGGGGGGCAATCAGCCCCAGCATTTT. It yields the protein CASGQGGNQPQHF.

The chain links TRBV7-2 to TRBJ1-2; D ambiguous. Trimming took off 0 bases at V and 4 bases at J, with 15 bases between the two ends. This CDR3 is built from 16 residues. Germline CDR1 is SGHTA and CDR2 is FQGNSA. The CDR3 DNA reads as TGTGCCAGCAGCTTAGCGGAAACCCGGGTCCGCTATGGCTACACCTTC. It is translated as CASSLAETRVRYGYTF.

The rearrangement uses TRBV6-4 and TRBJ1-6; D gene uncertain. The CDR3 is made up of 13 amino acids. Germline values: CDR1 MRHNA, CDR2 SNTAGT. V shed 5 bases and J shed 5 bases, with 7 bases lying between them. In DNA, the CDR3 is TGTGCCAGCAGTACGGGTGATAATTCACCCCTCCACTTT. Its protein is CASSTGDNSPLHF.

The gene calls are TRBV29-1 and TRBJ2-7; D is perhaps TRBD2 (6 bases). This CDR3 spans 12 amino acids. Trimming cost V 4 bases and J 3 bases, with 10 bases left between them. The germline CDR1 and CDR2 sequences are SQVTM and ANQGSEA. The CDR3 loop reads CSVGLVGYEQYF. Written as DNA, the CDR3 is TGCAGCGTTGGACTAGTCGGCTACGAGCAGTACTTC.

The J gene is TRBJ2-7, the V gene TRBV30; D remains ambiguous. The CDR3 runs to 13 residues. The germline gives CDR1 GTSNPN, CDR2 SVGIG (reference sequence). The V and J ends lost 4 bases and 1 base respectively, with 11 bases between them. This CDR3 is CAWTLSTSYEQYF. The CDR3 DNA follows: TGTGCCTGGACCCTCTCTACGTCCTACGAGCAGTACTTC.

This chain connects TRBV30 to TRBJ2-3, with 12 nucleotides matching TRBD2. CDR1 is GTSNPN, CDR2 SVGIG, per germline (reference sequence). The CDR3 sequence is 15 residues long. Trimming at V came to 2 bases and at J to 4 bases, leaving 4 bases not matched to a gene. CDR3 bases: TGTGCCTGGAGTAGACTAGCGGGGGTGGCAGATACGCAGTATTTT. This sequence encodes CAWSRLAGVADTQYF.

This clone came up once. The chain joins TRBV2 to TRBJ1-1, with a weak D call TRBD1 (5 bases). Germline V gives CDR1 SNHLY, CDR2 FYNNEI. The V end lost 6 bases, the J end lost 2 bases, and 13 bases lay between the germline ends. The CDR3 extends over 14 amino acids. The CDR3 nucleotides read TGTGCCAGCAGGGATCGGGGACGTAACACTGAAGCTTTCTTT. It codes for CASRDRGRNTEAFF.